The entry below describes one T cell receptor beta chain. This clonotype was seen at least ten times. Its antigen is still unknown. No much larger clone exists at a distance of one base, and base qualities are not known. The data stem from a study of regulatory T cells in long-lasting Graves disease (dated by TCRdb to 2020 to 2023). About the study as a whole: Newly diagnosed Graves' disease patients had taken antithyroid drugs for less than 3 months. Patients with persistent Graves' disease were compared with patients with newly diagnosed Graves' disease using TCR sequencing and RNA sequencing of peripheral blood. The study was conducted in China and was registered as a clinical trial. A total of some 33 samples were covered by TCR sequencing, comprising 13 persistent and around 20 newly diagnosed Graves' disease patients. What the study reported, not specific to this receptor: A larger number of public clonotypes was shared among persistent patients (approximately 3,000) than among newly diagnosed patients (around 870). Persistent disease showed preferential use of TRBV28, TRBJ1-2 and TRBJ2-5, whereas newly diagnosed disease favored TRBV20-1 and TRBJ2-1. As a limitation, the authors acknowledged that the small sample size may reduce accuracy. Because the primary lesion, thyroid tissue, could not be accessed, the study looked at peripheral blood alone. Persistent Graves' disease patients showed lower TCR Shannon entropy and fewer highly expanded clones than newly diagnosed patients, suggesting clonal expansion. Sequencing and analysis were limited to the TCR beta chain.

At the junction V is shortened by 3 bases and J by 0 bases; bases outside the gene matches: 5. According to the germline V gene, CDR1 reads MNHNS and CDR2 reads SASEGT. The CDR3 starts with the cysteine, ends with the phenylalanine, and has 17 residues. This entry keeps only the CDR3 DNA: 51 bases, framed from base 1. The library was built by means of multiplex PCR. Sequencer: Illumina HiSeq 4000. To build TCR beta libraries, CDR3 regions were amplified by Arm-PCR using iRepertoire HTBI primers. Gel purification was performed on PCR products prior to sequencing. The authors' analysis ran thus. Gene usage analysis of CDR3 amino acid clonotypes used the approximately 62 TRBV and 14 TRBJ segments found across samples. Filtered high-quality paired reads were merged into contigs using COPE and FqMerger. BLAST was used to align contigs to the IMGT TRBV, TRBD and TRBJ reference genes, and CDR3 was defined following IMGT. Highly expanded clones were defined as clonotypes with a frequency above 0.1%. Shannon entropy was used to measure repertoire diversity, and the Gini coefficient was used to measure V-J evenness. A clonotype found in more than one individual was treated as public. TCRdb trimmed the raw reads at Q25, called clones with MiXCR and kept productive beta chains. Here each entry gathers all rows of one CDR3 protein and keeps the most common genes and DNA. The authors' filters were not applied to this entry. The sample contains 400,000 to 500,000 distinct CDR3 sequences, 14% of them found a single time. Of the sample, around a sixth falls within the top ten clones.

The time point label for this specimen denotes: newly diagnosed GD, antithyroid drugs for less than 3 months. For both TCR sequencing and RNA sequencing, RNA was extracted from PBMCs using TRIzol. Graves' disease was diagnosed according to American Thyroid Association guidelines. The patients came from an endocrinology department in Xi'an, China. Each patient gave approximately 10 milliliters of peripheral blood, collected in an EDTA anticoagulant tube. Ficoll Paque Plus density gradient separation was used to isolate PBMCs, and no further T cell sorting was done. An Agilent 2100 Bioanalyzer and agarose gel were used to check RNA quality, while a NanoDrop 2000 measured RNA concentration. The data also belong to a second study, concerning T cells in Graves' hyperthyroidism and ophthalmopathy. Looking at the second paper: A patient counted as having stable Graves' hyperthyroidism if no progression to ophthalmopathy occurred over 18 months of follow-up. The hyperthyroidism patients were between 18 and 65 years old and newly diagnosed, with a disease duration of less than 2 months. Patients with uncontrolled infections, other autoimmune diseases, pregnancy or lactation were excluded. Diagnoses relied on clinical symptoms, serum thyroxine and TRAb, thyroid ultrasound and orbital computed tomography. The TCR CDR3 was subjected to a first round of RT-PCR using the HTBI primer set and the Qiagen OneStep RT-PCR kit. Most expanded thyroid clonotypes (frequency above 0.001) were also detected in blood, a finding suggesting that blood repertoires may reflect thyroid immune responses. Ophthalmopathy was separated from stable hyperthyroidism by a 13 V-J signature model, with around 90% sensitivity and approximately 81% specificity obtained in cross-validation and 80%/75% obtained in testing. In validation, the model predicted progression to ophthalmopathy a median of approximately 6.6 months before onset, with around 70% sensitivity and roughly 77% specificity. To identify distinguishing TCR V-J signatures, a discovery cohort of about a hundred patients was used, comprising 43 with Graves' ophthalmopathy and 57 with stable Graves' hyperthyroidism. Prospective prediction of ophthalmopathy was tested in an independent validation cohort of fewer than 20 hyperthyroidism patients and 17 patients who later progressed to ophthalmopathy. The 75 to 100 discovery patients were randomly divided into training and test sets at a 7:3 ratio. Thyroid tissue and blood T-cell repertoires from several Graves' hyperthyroidism patients were also compared in the study. After blood sampling, hyperthyroidism patients were treated with methimazole at a starting dose of 30 mg daily, and ophthalmopathy patients were treated with high-dose intravenous methylprednisolone. Libraries were constructed in a second round of multiplex PCR, after which size selection and purification were carried out. The libraries were sequenced on an Illumina HiSeq2000 using paired-end 100 bp reads. Raw data were processed with SOAPnuke, discarding reads with adapters, uncalled bases, mean Phred below 15, or no exact constant-primer or identifier match. COPE v1.2.5 was used to merge high-quality paired reads, and clonotypes were defined as unique nucleotide sequences. MiTCR v1.1 was used to align the clonotypes against IMGT TRBV, TRBD and TRBJ reference segments. The analysis included only V-J combinations with a frequency above 0.0001, which together covered around 99% of the repertoires. A TCS score was defined as the ratio between F50 (clonal expansion) and ExV (chaos), using BLOSUM62-based TCRdist between CDR3 peptides within each V-J. Welch's t-statistics and random forest reduced just over 500 V-J features to roughly 13, which were used in a naive Bayes classifier (R e1071). No statistical method was used to set the sample size in advance, and investigators knew the group allocation. TCR Vbeta CDR3 sequencing of 130 to 150 peripheral blood samples (approximately 44 ophthalmopathy, about 80 hyperthyroidism and 17 progressor patients) is reported in the paper.

Specimen: peripheral blood mononuclear cells (PBMCs), collected at new diagnosis, from a patient treated with antithyroid drugs. This clonotype was obtained from a woman in her forties or fifties with Graves disease. Donor details come from another sample of the same person, matched by shared clones. Recombination joined TRBV6-1 with TRBJ2-5; the junction holds 12 bases that match TRBD2. The CDR3 region has the sequence CASSDRLAGVYQETQYF. The nucleotides read TGTGCCAGCAGTGACCGACTAGCGGGAGTATACCAAGAGACCCAGTACTTC.